The source of this T cell receptor beta chain is a study of T cell clones after liver transplantation (dated by TCRdb to about 2019). At the level of the whole study: Samples were obtained from ITN030ST, a randomized trial in which withdrawal of immunosuppression was attempted within 2 years of liver transplantation. After a pre-transplant mixed lymphocyte reaction, TCRbeta sequencing was used to pinpoint donor-reactive T cell clones, which were subsequently tracked in post-transplant blood. Third party-reactive TCRbeta sequences were also identified from pre-transplant MLRs to serve as an antigen-independent comparator for donor-reactive sequences. Three of the eight recipients were HCV-positive; the others were transplanted for non-autoimmune, non-viral indications. No induction therapy was given to the subjects, and standard immunosuppression was administered until randomization at 12-24 months post-transplant. Tolerance was defined as complete immunosuppression withdrawal for at least one year with no rise in liver enzymes beyond twice the upper limit of normal. Blood samples were collected pre-transplant, pre-randomization before withdrawal, and post-randomization after either full withdrawal or failed withdrawal. The study cohort included 8 liver transplant recipients, of whom 3 were classified as tolerant and 5 as non-tolerant. Overall study results and their limits: Without allograft tissue specimens, donor-reactive T cells may have migrated into the graft rather than being deleted. A significant post-transplant decrease in circulating donor-reactive CD4 TCRbeta sequences was observed in 5 of 8 subjects, irrespective of tolerance or HCV status. When repertoire turnover was accounted for, significantly reduced detection of donor-reactive sequences was found in 7 of 8 subjects for CD4 and in 8 of 8 subjects for CD8. Donor-reactive sequences declined more than third party-reactive ones, suggesting partial antigen-specific deletion unrelated to withdrawal success. In a couple of subjects, low numbers of available donor cells limited the measurable donor-reactive repertoire. Conclusions were preliminary, limited by small, heterogeneous patient numbers and non-standardized post-transplant time points.

The time point label corresponds to: pre-transplant. Unstimulated PBMCs, after thawing, were stained for CD3, CD4 and CD8 and then FACS-sorted into CD3+CD4+ and CD3+CD8+ populations. All 8 studied subjects were randomized to withdrawal of immunosuppression. The Qiagen DNeasy Blood and Tissue Kit was used to isolate genomic DNA. The CDR3 contains 14 residues, cysteine and phenylalanine counted. The kept DNA is CDR3 alone, 42 bases in frame from the first base. CDR1 and CDR2 are drawn from the germline V gene: SGHRS, YFSETQ. The junction shows trimming of 4 bases on V and 0 bases on J, plus 7 bases between the germline ends. Using immunoSEQ, frozen genomic DNA was subjected to high-throughput TCRbeta CDR3 sequencing, a process that included PCR amplification, mapping, bias correction and internal controls. On the study's bioinformatics: Productive rearrangements were kept, and unique TCRbeta sequences were defined by CDR3 nucleotide sequence plus V and J gene. For classification of a sequence as donor-reactive, at least 5-fold expansion in CFSE-low cells relative to unstimulated pre-transplant cells and a frequency of at least 0.01% were required. To ensure at least 90% detection power, minimum frequency thresholds were set for each subject based on that subject's lowest-template unstimulated sample. Repertoire turnover was measured by Jensen-Shannon divergence between the top 1000 TCRbeta sequences post- and pre-transplant. Changes in detection of donor-reactive sequences were assessed with two-sided Fisher's exact tests. TCRdb's version of the immuneACCESS table is confined to in-frame rearrangements and falls short of the full clone set. An unresolved V gene accounts for under half of the shortfall where checked; the remainder is of unknown origin. The V and J calls and clone size are taken from that table; D and trimming were inferred from the DNA. The sample includes around 60,000 clones, with 71% observed a single time. The ten largest clones capture approximately 16% of the sample.

Remarks on this clone: The target of this receptor is not known. The record has no base qualities; no much larger clone is one base away.

Recombination joined TRBV5-1 with TRBJ1-4; no D gene is confidently identified. The clonotype was recovered from a human donor who received a liver transplant. The specimen was CD4+ T cells from blood, collected before liver transplant. CDR3 region: CASSRESTNEKLFF. The DNA sequence is as follows: TGCGCCAGCAGCCGGGAATCAACTAATGAAAAACTGTTTTTT.